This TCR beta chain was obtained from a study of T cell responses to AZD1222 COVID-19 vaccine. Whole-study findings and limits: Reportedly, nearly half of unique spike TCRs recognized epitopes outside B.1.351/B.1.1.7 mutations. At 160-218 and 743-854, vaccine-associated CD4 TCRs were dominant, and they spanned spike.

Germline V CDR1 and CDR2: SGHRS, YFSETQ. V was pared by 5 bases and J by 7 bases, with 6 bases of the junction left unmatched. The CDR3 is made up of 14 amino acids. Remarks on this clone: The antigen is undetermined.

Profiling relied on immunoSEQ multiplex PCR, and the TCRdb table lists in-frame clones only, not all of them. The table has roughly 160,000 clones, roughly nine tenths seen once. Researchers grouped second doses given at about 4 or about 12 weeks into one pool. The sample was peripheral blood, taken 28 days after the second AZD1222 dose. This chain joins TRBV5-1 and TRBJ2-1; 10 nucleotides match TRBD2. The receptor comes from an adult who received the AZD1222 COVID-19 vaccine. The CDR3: CASSVAGGVNEQFF. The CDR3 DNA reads TGCGCCAGCAGTGTAGCGGGGGGAGTTAATGAGCAGTTCTTC.